This T cell receptor beta chain was found in a study of cytomegalovirus exposure and HLA in healthy donors. Study-wide points: About 87% or about 30% of the time was how often most TCR beta V segments were productive, according to an earlier analysis. When analyzed later, a missense DCLRE1C variant was found to be linked to TCR beta V- and J-gene trimming. When a later analysis compared HLA-associated TCR beta chains with equally common others, the HLA-associated chains turned out to be more clonally expanded and to have lower generation probabilities.

This CDR3 comprises 14 residues. V gave up 6 bases and J gave up 6 bases; unmatched junction bases: 7. Germline V gene data show CDR1 as SEHNR and CDR2 as FQNEAQ (reference sequence). The PCR employed 60 Vbeta primers together with 13 Jbeta primers. Here immunoSEQ multiplex PCR was the method, and the copy in TCRdb shows in-frame clones only, minus some. The profile covers around 200,000 clones, with about 85% appearing a single time and approximately 10% taken by the ten largest. This clone was counted a single time. The antigen is undetermined. The material sequenced was PBMCs. The source of this sequence is a woman in her 50s in good health and CMV-seropositive. The chain carries TRBV7-9 and TRBJ2-3; 9 bases line up with TRBD2. The chain's CDR3 is CASRVSGGDDTQYF. The CDR3 DNA reads TGTGCCAGCAGGGTTAGCGGGGGCGACGATACGCAGTATTTT.